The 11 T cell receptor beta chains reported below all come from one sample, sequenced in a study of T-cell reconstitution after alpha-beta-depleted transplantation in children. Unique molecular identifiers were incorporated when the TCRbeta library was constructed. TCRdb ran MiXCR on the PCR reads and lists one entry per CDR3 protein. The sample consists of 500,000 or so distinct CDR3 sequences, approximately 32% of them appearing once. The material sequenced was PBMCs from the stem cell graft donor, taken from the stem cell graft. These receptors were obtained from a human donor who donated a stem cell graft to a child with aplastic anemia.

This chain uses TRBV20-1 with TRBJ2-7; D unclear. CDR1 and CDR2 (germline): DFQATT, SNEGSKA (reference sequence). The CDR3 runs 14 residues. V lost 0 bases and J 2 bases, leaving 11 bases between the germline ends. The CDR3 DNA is TGCAGTGCTAGAGATGCAAAACTTCCCTACGAGCAGTACTTC. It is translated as CSARDAKLPYEQYF.

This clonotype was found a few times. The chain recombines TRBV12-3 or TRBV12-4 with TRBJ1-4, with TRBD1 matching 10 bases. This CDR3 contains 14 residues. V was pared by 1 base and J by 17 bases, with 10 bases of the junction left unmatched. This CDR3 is CASSLGGRQGACFF. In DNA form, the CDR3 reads TGTGCCAGCAGTTTAGGGGGGAGACAGGGGGCGTGTTTTTTT.

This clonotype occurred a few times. The CDR3 reads CASSSRQGIQETQYF. CDR3 DNA sequence: TGTGCCAGCAGCTCCAGGCAGGGAATTCAAGAGACCCAGTACTTC. The gene calls are TRBV7-2 and TRBJ2-5, with D possibly TRBD1 on 5 matching bases. Germline V CDR1 and CDR2: SGHTA, FQGNSA. The CDR3 spans 15 residues. V gave up 4 bases and J gave up 2 bases, with 14 bases separating them.

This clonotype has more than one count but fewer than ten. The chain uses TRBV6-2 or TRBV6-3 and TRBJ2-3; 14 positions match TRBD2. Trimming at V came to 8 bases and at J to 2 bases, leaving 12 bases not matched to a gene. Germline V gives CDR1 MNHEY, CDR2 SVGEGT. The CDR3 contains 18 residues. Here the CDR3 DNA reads TGTGCCAGCGGCCGGATGAAGACTAGCGGGAGGGCCACAGATACGCAGTATTTT. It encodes CASGRMKTSGRATDTQYF.

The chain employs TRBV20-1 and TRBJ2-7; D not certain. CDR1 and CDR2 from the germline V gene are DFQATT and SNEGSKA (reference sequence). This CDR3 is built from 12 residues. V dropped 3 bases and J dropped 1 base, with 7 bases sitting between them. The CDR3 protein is CSASPRSYEQYF. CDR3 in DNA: TGCAGTGCTAGTCCAAGGTCCTACGAGCAGTACTTC.

CDR3 region: CASSQGPGTEAFF. Written as DNA, the CDR3 is TGCGCCAGCAGCCAAGGGCCAGGGACTGAAGCTTTCTTT. The chain has TRBV4-3 and TRBJ1-1; possible D gene TRBD1, 5 bases. The CDR3 runs to 13 residues. Per germline, CDR1 LGHNA and CDR2 YSLEER. V was pared by 1 base and J by 5 bases, with 8 bases between.

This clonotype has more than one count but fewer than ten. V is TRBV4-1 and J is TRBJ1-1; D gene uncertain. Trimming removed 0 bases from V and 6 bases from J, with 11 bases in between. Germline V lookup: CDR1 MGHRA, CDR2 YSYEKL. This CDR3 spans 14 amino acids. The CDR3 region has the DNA TGCGCCAGCAGCCAAGATCCGGGAGTCGCTGAAGCTTTCTTT. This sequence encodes CASSQDPGVAEAFF.

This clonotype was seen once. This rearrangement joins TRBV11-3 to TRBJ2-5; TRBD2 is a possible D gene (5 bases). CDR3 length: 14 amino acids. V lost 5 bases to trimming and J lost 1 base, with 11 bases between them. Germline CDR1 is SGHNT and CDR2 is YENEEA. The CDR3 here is CASSPHRGQETQYF. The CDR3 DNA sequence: TGTGCCAGCAGCCCCCACCGGGGCCAAGAGACCCAGTACTTC.

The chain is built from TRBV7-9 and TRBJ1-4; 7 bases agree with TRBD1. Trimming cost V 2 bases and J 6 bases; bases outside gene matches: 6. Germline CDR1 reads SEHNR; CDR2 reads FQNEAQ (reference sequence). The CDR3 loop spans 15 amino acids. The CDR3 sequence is CASSLIVQGYEKLFF. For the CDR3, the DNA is TGTGCCAGCAGCTTAATCGTACAGGGGTATGAAAAACTGTTTTTT.

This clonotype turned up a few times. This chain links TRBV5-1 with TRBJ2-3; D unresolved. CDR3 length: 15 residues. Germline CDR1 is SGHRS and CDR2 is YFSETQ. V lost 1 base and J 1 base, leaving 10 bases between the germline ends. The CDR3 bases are TGCGCCAGCAGCTTGACGGACCTTGGCACAGATACGCAGTATTTT. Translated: CASSLTDLGTDTQYF.

The CDR3 DNA reads as TGTGCCAGCAGCACCCGTCAAGAGACCCAGTACTTC. Translated, it gives CASSTRQETQYF. This chain connects TRBV7-6 to TRBJ2-5; D gene unclear. Trimming removed 5 bases from V and 2 bases from J, with 6 bases in between. The CDR3 is made up of 12 amino acids. CDR1 is SGHVS, CDR2 FNYEAQ, per germline.